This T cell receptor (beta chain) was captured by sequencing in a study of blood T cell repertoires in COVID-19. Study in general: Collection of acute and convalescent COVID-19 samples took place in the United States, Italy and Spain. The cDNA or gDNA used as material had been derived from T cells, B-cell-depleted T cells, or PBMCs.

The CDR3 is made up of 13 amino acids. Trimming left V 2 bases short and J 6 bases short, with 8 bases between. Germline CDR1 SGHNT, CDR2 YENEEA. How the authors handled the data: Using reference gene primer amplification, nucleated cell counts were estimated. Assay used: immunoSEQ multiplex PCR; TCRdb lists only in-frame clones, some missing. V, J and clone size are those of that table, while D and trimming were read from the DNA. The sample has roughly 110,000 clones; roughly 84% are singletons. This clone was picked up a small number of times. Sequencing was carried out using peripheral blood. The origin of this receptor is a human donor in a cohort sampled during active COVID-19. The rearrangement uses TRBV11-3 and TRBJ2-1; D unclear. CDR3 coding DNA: TGTGCCAGCAGCTTATCTCCAGGCAATGAGCAGTTCTTC. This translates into CASSLSPGNEQFF.